This T cell receptor beta chain was recorded in a study of blood T cell repertoires in COVID-19. Looking at the study overall: Sites across the United States, Italy and Spain contributed samples from acute and convalescent COVID-19.

Per the original data handling: Amplifying reference gene primers gave estimates of nucleated cell counts. Sequencing was performed with immunoSEQ multiplex PCR; in TCRdb, only in-frame clones are kept and a portion is missing. V and J calls and clone size are given by that table; D and trimming were obtained from the DNA. In the table there are 200,000 to 250,000 clones, about 91% of which are singletons. The germline V gene has CDR1 SGDLS and CDR2 YYNGEE. The V and J ends lost 4 bases and 4 bases respectively, with 17 bases between them. The CDR3 sequence is 15 residues long. The V and J genes are TRBV9 and TRBJ1-2; possible D gene TRBD1, 6 bases. The receptor's source is an elderly man with acute or convalescent COVID-19. The sample comprised peripheral blood. DNA for the CDR3: TGTGCCAGCAGCCCCCAATCGTTAGGGGGCTATGGCTACACCTTC. Encoded protein: CASSPQSLGGYGYTF.